What follows is one T cell receptor (beta chain) and its context. After removal of 7 bases from V and 9 bases from J, the junction contained 6 bases not matched to a gene. CDR3 length equals 13 residues. Per the germline V gene, CDR1 is SNHLY and CDR2 is FYNNEI. Per the study methods: The assay estimated nucleated cells by amplifying reference gene primers. Sequencing was performed with immunoSEQ multiplex PCR; in TCRdb, only in-frame clones are kept and a portion is missing. D and trimming come from the DNA, and the V and J calls and clone size come from that table. The repertoire holds nearly 350,000 clones, with around 82% as singletons. This record comes from a study of blood T cell repertoires in COVID-19. About the research overall: The origin of the acute and convalescent COVID-19 samples was the United States, Italy and Spain. T cells, B-cell-depleted T cells, or PBMCs supplied cDNA or gDNA.

The clonotype was recovered from a man younger than 40 with active or convalescent COVID-19. Material: peripheral blood. This sequence joins TRBV2 and TRBJ1-6; 7 nucleotides line up with TRBD1. CDR3 nucleotide sequence: TGTGCCAGCACAAACAGGGGAACTTCACCCCTCCACTTT. Protein sequence: CASTNRGTSPLHF.